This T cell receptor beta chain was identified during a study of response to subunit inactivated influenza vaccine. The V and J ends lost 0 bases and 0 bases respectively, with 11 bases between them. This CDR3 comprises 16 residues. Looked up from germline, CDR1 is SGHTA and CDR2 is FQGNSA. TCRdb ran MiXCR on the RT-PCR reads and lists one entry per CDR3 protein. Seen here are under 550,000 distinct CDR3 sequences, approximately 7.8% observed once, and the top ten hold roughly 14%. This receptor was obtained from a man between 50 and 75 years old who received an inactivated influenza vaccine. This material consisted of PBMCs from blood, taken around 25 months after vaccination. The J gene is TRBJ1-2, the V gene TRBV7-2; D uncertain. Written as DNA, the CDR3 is TGTGCCAGCAGCTTAGCGCCAAACCTAGCTAACTATGGCTACACCTTC. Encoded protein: CASSLAPNLANYGYTF.